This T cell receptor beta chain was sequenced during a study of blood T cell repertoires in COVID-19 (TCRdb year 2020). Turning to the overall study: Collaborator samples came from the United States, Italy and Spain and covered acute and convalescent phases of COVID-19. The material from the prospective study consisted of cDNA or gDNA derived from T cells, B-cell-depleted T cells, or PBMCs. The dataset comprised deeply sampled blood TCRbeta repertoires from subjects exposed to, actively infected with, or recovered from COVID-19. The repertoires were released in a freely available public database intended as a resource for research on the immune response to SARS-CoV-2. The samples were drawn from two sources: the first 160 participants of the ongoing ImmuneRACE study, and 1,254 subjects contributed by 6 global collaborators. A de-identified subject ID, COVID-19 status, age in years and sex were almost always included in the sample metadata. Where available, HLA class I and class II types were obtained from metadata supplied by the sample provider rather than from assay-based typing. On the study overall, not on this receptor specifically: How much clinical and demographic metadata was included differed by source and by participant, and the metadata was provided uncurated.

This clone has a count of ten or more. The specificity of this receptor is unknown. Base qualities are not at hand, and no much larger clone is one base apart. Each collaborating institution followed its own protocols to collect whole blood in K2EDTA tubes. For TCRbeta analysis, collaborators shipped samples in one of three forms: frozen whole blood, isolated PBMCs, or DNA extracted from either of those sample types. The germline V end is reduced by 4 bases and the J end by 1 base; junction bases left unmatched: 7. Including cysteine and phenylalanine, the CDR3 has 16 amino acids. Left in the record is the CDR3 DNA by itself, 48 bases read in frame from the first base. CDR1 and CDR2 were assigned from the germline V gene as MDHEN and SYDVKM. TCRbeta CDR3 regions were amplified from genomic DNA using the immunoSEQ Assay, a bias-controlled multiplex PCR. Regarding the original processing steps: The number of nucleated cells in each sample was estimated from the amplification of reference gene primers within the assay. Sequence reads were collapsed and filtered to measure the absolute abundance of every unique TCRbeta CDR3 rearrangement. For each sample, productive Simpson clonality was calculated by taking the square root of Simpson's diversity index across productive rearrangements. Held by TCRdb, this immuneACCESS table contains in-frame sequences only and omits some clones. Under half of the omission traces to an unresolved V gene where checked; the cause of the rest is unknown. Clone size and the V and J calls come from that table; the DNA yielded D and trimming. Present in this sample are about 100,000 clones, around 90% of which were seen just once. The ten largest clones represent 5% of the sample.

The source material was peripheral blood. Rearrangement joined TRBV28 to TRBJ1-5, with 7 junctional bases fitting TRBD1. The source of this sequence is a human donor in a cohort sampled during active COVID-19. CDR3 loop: CASSSPDRESNQPQHF. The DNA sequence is TGTGCCAGCAGTTCCCCCGACAGGGAAAGCAATCAGCCCCAGCATTTT.